These 18 T cell receptor beta chains share one sample of origin, sequenced in a study of cytomegalovirus exposure and HLA in healthy donors. Assay: immunoSEQ multiplex PCR; the TCRdb copy retains only in-frame clones and omits some. The sample contains around 140,000 clones, 85% to 95% of which appear only once. The sequencing input was PBMCs. These receptors all come from a man aged 18 to 30 in good health and CMV-seropositive.

V is TRBV27 and J is TRBJ2-7; tentatively, D is TRBD1 (6 bases). There are 15 residues in the CDR3. Looked up from germline, CDR1 is MNHEY and CDR2 is SMNVEV (reference sequence). The V end was cut by 3 bases, the J end by 0 bases, with 12 bases between. Here the CDR3 reads CASSFGQPASYEQYF. The DNA for the CDR3 is TGTGCCAGCAGTTTTGGACAGCCGGCCTCCTACGAGCAGTACTTC.

This rearrangement joins TRBV6-1 to TRBJ1-5, with TRBD1 identical over 9 bases. CDR1 and CDR2 from the germline V gene are MNHNS and SASEGT. The CDR3 has 15 amino acids. The J segment lost 1 base and the V segment lost 7 bases, leaving 5 bases of the junction unmatched. The CDR3 DNA reads as TGTGCCAGCAACCAAGGGACAGGGAGCAATCAGCCCCAGCATTTT. This sequence encodes CASNQGTGSNQPQHF.

The V call is TRBV15, the J call TRBJ2-3, with D perhaps matching TRBD1 (8 bases). The CDR3 is 17 amino acids. Germline V gene lookup returns CDR1 LNHNV and CDR2 YYDKDF (reference sequence). The V end was cut by 0 bases, the J end by 7 bases, with 20 bases between. The CDR3 loop reads CATSREGGTGKSNTQYF. CDR3 nucleotide sequence: TGTGCCACCAGCAGAGAGGGGGGGACAGGAAAAAGCAATACGCAGTATTTT. The variable domain in full, with the rest retrieved from reference TRBV15 and TRBJ2-3, is DAMVIQNPRYQVTQFGKPVTLSCSQTLNHNVMYWYQQKSSQAPKLLFHYYDKDFNNEADTPDNFQSRRPNTSFCFLDIRSPGLGDTAMYLCATSREGGTGKSNTQYFGPGTRLTVL.

The rearrangement links TRBV7-8 to TRBJ1-2, with unresolved D. Germline V gene sequence: CDR1 SGHVS, CDR2 FQNEAQ. This CDR3 is 15 amino acids long. V gave up 1 base and J gave up 2 bases, with 11 bases separating them. The CDR3 bases are TGTGCCAGCAGCTTAGAGGCGGGAAACAACTATGGCTACACCTTC. Its protein is CASSLEAGNNYGYTF.

The CDR3 is CASSLYSGSTDTQYF. The CDR3, as DNA: TGTGCCAGCAGCTTATATTCAGGGAGCACAGATACGCAGTATTTT. The chain combines TRBV7-8 with TRBJ2-3, with D possibly being TRBD1 (5 bases). With 2 bases removed from V and 0 bases from J, the gap between germline ends came to 9 bases. This CDR3 has 15 amino acids. Germline values: CDR1 SGHVS, CDR2 FQNEAQ.

The chain has TRBV5-1 and TRBJ2-1; TRBD2 matches 8 bases. The trim removed 0 bases at V and 6 bases at J, leaving 2 bases unmatched. The CDR3 sequence is 14 residues long. Germline values: CDR1 SGHRS, CDR2 YFSETQ. CDR3 sequence: CASSLGLASNEQFF. CDR3 in DNA: TGCGCCAGCAGCTTGGGACTAGCGTCCAATGAGCAGTTCTTC.

J is TRBJ2-7 and V is TRBV4-1; no definite D call. Trimming stripped 1 base from V and 7 bases from J, with 11 bases between. The CDR3 is made up of 13 amino acids. CDR1 is MGHRA, CDR2 YSYEKL, per germline. CDR3 amino acids: CASSQVGFGEQYF. The CDR3 DNA reads as TGCGCCAGCAGCCAAGTCGGTTTCGGGGAGCAGTACTTC.

The chain combines TRBV30 with TRBJ1-5, with a tentative D call TRBD1 (6 bases). Per germline, CDR1 GTSNPN and CDR2 SVGIG (reference sequence). V gave up 1 base and J gave up 5 bases, with 12 bases separating them. The CDR3 runs to 14 residues. CDR3 in amino acids: CAWSGGGSYQPQHF. The CDR3 nucleotides read TGTGCCTGGAGTGGCGGGGGCAGCTATCAGCCCCAGCATTTT.

V gene TRBV28 combines with J gene TRBJ2-7; 9 nucleotides align to TRBD2. This CDR3 has 14 residues. Germline loops: CDR1 MDHEN, CDR2 SYDVKM. The V gene end was trimmed by 5 bases and the J gene end by 8 bases; junction bases not matched to a gene: 10. CDR3 sequence (DNA): TGTGCCAGCAGTGACCTAGCGGGAACCGCCCAGCAGTACTTC. It specifies CASSDLAGTAQQYF.

This chain links TRBV19 with TRBJ1-5, with D maybe TRBD1 (5 bases). Looked up from germline, CDR1 is LNHDA and CDR2 is SQIVND (reference sequence). The CDR3 consists of 16 residues. The V gene lost 3 bases and the J gene lost 6 bases, with 18 bases spanning the gap. The CDR3 loop reads CASSIPMAAGGQPQHF. CDR3 DNA: TGTGCCAGTAGTATTCCGATGGCGGCCGGGGGTCAGCCCCAGCATTTT. The whole variable domain, filled in from reference TRBV19 and TRBJ1-5, reads DGGITQSPKYLFRKEGQNVTLSCEQNLNHDAMYWYRQDPGQGLRLIYYSQIVNDFQKGDIAEGYSVSREKKESFPLTVTSAQKNPTAFYLCASSIPMAAGGQPQHFGDGTRLSIL.

V and J are TRBV5-1 and TRBJ2-5; possible D gene TRBD2, 6 bases. V lost 0 bases and J 0 bases, leaving 12 bases between the germline ends. The germline CDR1 and CDR2 sequences are SGHRS and YFSETQ. CDR3 length: 16 residues. CDR3 in amino acids: CASSLVDGGYQETQYF. DNA of the CDR3: TGCGCCAGCAGCTTGGTGGACGGAGGGTACCAAGAGACCCAGTACTTC.

This chain joins TRBV9 and TRBJ2-1; a weak D match, TRBD2 (7 bases). The CDR3 has 18 residues. CDR1 is SGDLS, CDR2 YYNGEE, per germline. Deletions cut 0 bases from V and 4 bases from J, with 20 bases between. CDR3 residues: CASSVVWGPTSRYNEQFF. The CDR3 DNA reads as TGTGCCAGCAGCGTAGTTTGGGGGCCGACTAGCAGATACAATGAGCAGTTCTTC. Complete variable domain (other parts from reference TRBV9 and TRBJ2-1): DSGVTQTPKHLITATGQRVTLRCSPRSGDLSVYWYQQSLDQGLQFLIQYYNGEERAKGNILERFSAQQFPDLHSELNLSSLELGDSALYFCASSVVWGPTSRYNEQFFGPGTRLTVL.

The J gene is TRBJ2-7, the V gene TRBV5-1, with TRBD2 identical over 10 bases. The germline CDR1 and CDR2 sequences are SGHRS and YFSETQ. CDR3 size: 12 residues. Germline trimming cut 4 bases from V and 11 bases from J; bases unmatched to any gene: 6. The CDR3 DNA sequence: TGCGCCAGCAGCGGGGAAGCGGGAGGGAAGTACTTC. Its protein is CASSGEAGGKYF.

V gene TRBV27 combines with J gene TRBJ2-2; TRBD1 agrees at 11 bases. The germline V gene encodes CDR1 MNHEY and CDR2 SMNVEV (reference sequence). V was pared by 6 bases and J by 5 bases, with 2 bases of the junction left unmatched. The CDR3 spans 14 residues. The CDR3 coding sequence is TGTGCCAGCAGGGACAGGGGGCTGACCGGGGAGCTGTTTTTT. Its protein is CASRDRGLTGELFF.

The chain uses TRBV11-2 and TRBJ2-7; 7 nucleotides match TRBD1. Germline lookup yields CDR1 SGHAT and CDR2 FQNNGV. The CDR3 runs to 16 residues. The V segment lost 2 bases and the J segment 5 bases; nucleotides outside the gene matches: 12. The CDR3 coding sequence is TGTGCCAGCAGCTTACAAACCACAGGGGCTGGGGACGAGCAGTACTTC. It is translated as CASSLQTTGAGDEQYF.

The rearrangement links TRBV5-1 to TRBJ1-2; a possible D gene is TRBD1 (6 bases). This CDR3 contains 14 residues. CDR1 is SGHRS, CDR2 YFSETQ, per germline. The ends were cut back, 5 bases at V and 4 bases at J, with 15 bases in the middle. CDR3 residues: CASRREDRTYGYTF. For the CDR3, the DNA is TGCGCCAGCAGGCGAGAAGACAGGACCTATGGCTACACCTTC.

This chain connects TRBV28 to TRBJ1-5; D might be TRBD1 (5 bases). The CDR3 covers 17 residues. Trimming stripped 5 bases from V and 0 bases from J, with 17 bases between. Germline CDR1 is MDHEN and CDR2 is SYDVKM. CDR3 bases: TGTGCCAGCAGTCGCTCGGACAACTCCATTAGCAATCAGCCCCAGCATTTT. Protein sequence: CASSRSDNSISNQPQHF.

The table lists this clone with a count of one. The CDR3 sequence: CASSLGVAAGGLSYEQYF. DNA of the CDR3: TGTGCCAGCAGCTTAGGGGTCGCAGCGGGAGGTTTGTCCTACGAGCAGTACTTC. The chain couples TRBV11-1 to TRBJ2-7; TRBD2 matches 9 bases. The CDR3 is made up of 18 amino acids. The germline CDR1 and CDR2 sequences are SGHAT and FQDESV (reference sequence). J was trimmed by 1 base and V by 1 base; bases with no gene match: 11.